This paragraph covers one T cell receptor beta chain sequence. This sample is drawn from a study of T cell responses to AZD1222 COVID-19 vaccine. The protocol was immunoSEQ multiplex PCR, while the TCRdb copy is restricted to in-frame clones and leaves out a portion. The table has 40,000 to 55,000 clones, 86% seen once. Germline lookup yields CDR1 MDHEN and CDR2 SYDVKM. V was pared by 9 bases and J by 9 bases, with 12 bases of the junction left unmatched. This CDR3 comprises 15 residues. Sequenced material: peripheral blood, taken 28 days after the second AZD1222 dose. The V call is TRBV28, the J call TRBJ1-6; TRBD1 aligns across 9 bases. This TCR was sampled from an adult who received the AZD1222 COVID-19 vaccine. Written as DNA, the CDR3 is TGTGCCAGTGTCGGTGCCGGGACAGGGACTTCACCCCTCCACTTT. It is translated as CASVGAGTGTSPLHF.